The next 31 T cell receptor beta chains were all read from a single sample in a study of blood T cell repertoires in COVID-19. The repertoire was sequenced with immunoSEQ multiplex PCR; TCRdb's copy has only in-frame clones and lacks some. The sample yields under 450,000 clones, over 75% seen once. The sequenced sample consisted of peripheral blood. The source is a woman aged 35 to 49 with COVID-19, enrolled during active disease.

This clone came up once. This chain joins TRBV7-8 and TRBJ2-5; 13 bases fit TRBD2. CDR1 SGHVS and CDR2 FQNEAQ come from the germline V gene. This CDR3 has 15 residues. V lost 5 bases and J lost 9; bases outside the gene matches: 9. The CDR3 bases are TGTGCCAGCAGCCAAGTACTAGCGGGGGGGATTGCCCAGTACTTC. Protein: CASSQVLAGGIAQYF.

The rearrangement uses TRBV9 and TRBJ2-3; D may be TRBD2 (6 bases). The length of the CDR3 is 15 residues. The germline V gene encodes CDR1 SGDLS and CDR2 YYNGEE. V was clipped by 0 bases and J by 3 bases, with 11 bases between them. The CDR3: CASSVAGVRTDTQYF. The CDR3 DNA sequence: TGTGCCAGCAGCGTAGCGGGAGTACGAACAGATACGCAGTATTTT.

V and J are TRBV5-6 and TRBJ2-7, with D perhaps TRBD1 (6 bases). The CDR3 length is 15 residues. With 1 base removed from V and 2 bases from J, the gap between germline ends came to 13 bases. The germline V gene encodes CDR1 SGHDT and CDR2 YYEEEE. The CDR3: CASSLRGTLTYEQYF. The CDR3 DNA reads TGTGCCAGCAGCTTGAGAGGGACATTAACCTACGAGCAGTACTTC.

V is TRBV5-4 and J is TRBJ2-3; possible D gene TRBD2, 5 bases. The CDR3 has 15 amino acids. The germline gives CDR1 SGHNT, CDR2 YYREEE (reference sequence). Trimming cost V 3 bases and J 3 bases, with 14 bases left between them. The DNA of the CDR3 is TGTGCCAGCAGCTCGACGGGATTGAGAACAGATACGCAGTATTTT. Translation gives CASSSTGLRTDTQYF.

The CDR3 DNA reads as TGTGCCAGCAGCTCCTGGACAGACGGCTACGAGCAGTACTTC. Residues: CASSSWTDGYEQYF. The chain has TRBV7-9 and TRBJ2-7; D possibly corresponds to TRBD1 (6 bases). The CDR3 is made up of 14 amino acids. From germline, CDR1 is SEHNR and CDR2 FQNEAQ (reference sequence). V gave up 4 bases and J gave up 3 bases, with 13 bases separating them. Variable domain in full (rest from reference TRBV7-9 and TRBJ2-7): DTGVSQNPRHKITKRGQNVTFRCDPISEHNRLYWYRQTLGQGPEFLTYFQNEAQLEKSRLLSDRFSAERPKGSFSTLEIQRTEQGDSAMYLCASSSWTDGYEQYFGPGTRLTVT.

The gene calls are TRBV4-3 and TRBJ1-5; 7 positions agree with TRBD1. There are 16 residues in the CDR3. V gave up 0 bases and J gave up 0 bases; unmatched junction bases: 2. Germline loops: CDR1 LGHNA, CDR2 YSLEER. As DNA, the CDR3 is TGCGCCAGCAGCCAAGATCACAGGGGTAGCAATCAGCCCCAGCATTTT. Protein: CASSQDHRGSNQPQHF.

The chain couples TRBV9 to TRBJ2-7; 7 bases fit TRBD1. Looked up from germline, CDR1 is SGDLS and CDR2 is YYNGEE. The CDR3 has 14 amino acids. V was clipped by 0 bases and J by 1 base; unmatched bases: 1. This chain's CDR3 is CASSVGDSSYEQYF. CDR3 sequence (DNA): TGTGCCAGCAGCGTAGGGGACAGTTCCTACGAGCAGTACTTC. The complete variable domain, with remaining parts taken from reference TRBV9 and TRBJ2-7, reads DSGVTQTPKHLITATGQRVTLRCSPRSGDLSVYWYQQSLDQGLQFLIQYYNGEERAKGNILERFSAQQFPDLHSELNLSSLELGDSALYFCASSVGDSSYEQYFGPGTRLTVT.

This chain uses TRBV19 with TRBJ1-2; 8 bases are shared with TRBD1. After removal of 10 bases from V and 5 bases from J, the junction contained 6 bases not matched to a gene. This CDR3 comprises 12 residues. Germline CDR1 is LNHDA and CDR2 is SQIVND (reference sequence). For the CDR3, the DNA is TGTGCCACCGTAACAGGGGGTTATGGCTACACCTTC. This encodes CATVTGGYGYTF.

The V call is TRBV2, the J call TRBJ1-3; TRBD1 matches 8 bases. This CDR3 contains 15 residues. The trim removed 7 bases at V and 0 bases at J, leaving 5 bases unmatched. Germline-derived CDR1 and CDR2 are SNHLY and FYNNEI. The chain's CDR3 is CASTWTGISGNTIYF. CDR3 sequence (DNA): TGTGCCAGCACTTGGACAGGGATCTCTGGAAACACCATATATTTT.

This clone was seen more than once but under ten times. This rearrangement joins TRBV7-3 to TRBJ2-7; D might be TRBD2 (5 bases). The CDR3 sequence is 13 residues long. Germline values: CDR1 SGHTA, CDR2 FQGTGA. The V end lost 5 bases, the J end lost 7 bases, and 15 bases lay between the germline ends. DNA of the CDR3: TGTGCCAGCAGCCCGACCGTCGGAGGAGAGCAGTACTTC. It encodes CASSPTVGGEQYF.

The chain carries TRBV5-1 and TRBJ2-6, with D perhaps TRBD2 (6 bases). The CDR3 spans 17 residues. With 4 bases removed from V and 0 bases from J, the gap between germline ends came to 14 bases. Germline V gene lookup returns CDR1 SGHRS and CDR2 YFSETQ. The CDR3 DNA is TGCGCCAGCAGCCTGAGGGACTCTGACTCTGGGGCCAACGTCCTGACTTTC. Its protein product is CASSLRDSDSGANVLTF.

The genes are TRBV6-1 and TRBJ1-2; 7 nucleotides line up with TRBD1. The V and J ends lost 2 bases and 3 bases, in that order; junction bases with no gene match: 0. The CDR3 sequence is 13 residues long. Germline V gene lookup returns CDR1 MNHNS and CDR2 SASEGT. The DNA of the CDR3 is TGTGCCAGCAGTGAACAGGGGGACTATGGCTACACCTTC. It is translated as CASSEQGDYGYTF.

The V gene is TRBV19, the J gene TRBJ1-5; D not certain. The CDR3 runs to 15 residues. Germline V lookup: CDR1 LNHDA, CDR2 SQIVND (reference sequence). The V and J ends lost 7 bases and 4 bases respectively, with 17 bases between them. For the CDR3, the DNA is TGTGCCAGTAAAGAACTGGGCGTTAGTAATCAGCCCCAGCATTTT. This gives the protein CASKELGVSNQPQHF.

The chain links TRBV28 to TRBJ1-1; 7 bases are shared with TRBD1. CDR3 length equals 15 residues. Trimming removed 1 base from V and 1 base from J; junction bases left unmatched: 3. Germline CDR1 reads MDHEN; CDR2 reads SYDVKM. CDR3 residues: CASSLSAGGNTEAFF. As DNA, the CDR3 is TGTGCCAGCAGTTTATCGGCAGGGGGGAACACTGAAGCTTTCTTT. The variable domain in full, completed from reference TRBV28 and TRBJ1-1, reads DVKVTQSSRYLVKRTGEKVFLECVQDMDHENMFWYRQDPGLGLRLIYFSYDVKMKEKGDIPEGYSVSREKKERFSLILESASTNQTSMYLCASSLSAGGNTEAFFGQGTRLTVV.

The chain carries TRBV6-2 or TRBV6-3 and TRBJ1-2; D not resolved. From germline, CDR1 is MNHEY and CDR2 SVGEGT. V was pared by 2 bases and J by 7 bases, with 11 bases between. The CDR3 extends over 13 amino acids. CDR3 loop: CASSYGEIVGYTF. CDR3 in DNA: TGTGCCAGCAGTTACGGGGAGATAGTTGGCTACACCTTC.

To note about this clone: The same CDR3 is also encoded by other DNA sequences in this sample. The V gene is TRBV28, the J gene TRBJ1-2; a weak D match, TRBD1 (5 bases). This CDR3 is built from 12 residues. Germline V gene data show CDR1 as MDHEN and CDR2 as SYDVKM. The V end lost 3 bases, the J end lost 3 bases, and 5 bases lay between the germline ends. Here the CDR3 reads CASSFRDYGYTF. As DNA, the CDR3 is TGTGCCAGCAGTTTCAGGGACTATGGCTACACCTTC.

This chain uses TRBV5-1 with TRBJ1-1; D call uncertain. Germline lookup yields CDR1 SGHRS and CDR2 YFSETQ. CDR3 length equals 15 residues. V was shortened by 4 bases and J by 0 bases, with 13 bases between the two germline ends. The CDR3 DNA sequence: TGCGCCAGCAGCCCGCATACGGGAGTGAACACTGAAGCTTTCTTT. As protein: CASSPHTGVNTEAFF.

The gene calls are TRBV15 and TRBJ2-2; D unresolved. The CDR3 runs to 11 residues. Germline loops: CDR1 LNHNV, CDR2 YYDKDF (reference sequence). The V gene lost 9 bases and the J gene lost 7 bases, with 9 bases spanning the gap. The CDR3 DNA is TGTGCCACATTAGCTGGCGGGGAGCTGTTTTTT. Translated, it gives CATLAGGELFF.

The rearrangement uses TRBV7-9 and TRBJ1-1; 7 bases agree with TRBD1. CDR1 SEHNR and CDR2 FQNEAQ come from the germline V gene (reference sequence). With 1 base clipped from V and 0 bases from J, the junction kept 5 bases outside the gene matches. The CDR3 runs to 16 residues. CDR3 nucleotide sequence: TGTGCCAGCAGCTTAGAGGGCAGGGGGATGAACACTGAAGCTTTCTTT. Protein: CASSLEGRGMNTEAFF. The full variable domain, its missing parts supplied by reference TRBV7-9 and TRBJ1-1, is DTGVSQNPRHKITKRGQNVTFRCDPISEHNRLYWYRQTLGQGPEFLTYFQNEAQLEKSRLLSDRFSAERPKGSFSTLEIQRTEQGDSAMYLCASSLEGRGMNTEAFFGQGTRLTVV.

The chain links TRBV13 to TRBJ2-7; 11 nucleotides match TRBD2. This CDR3 region has 15 residues. V shed 0 bases and J 5 bases; nucleotides not matched to a gene: 3. Germline loops: CDR1 PRHDT, CDR2 FYEKMQ (reference sequence). This chain's CDR3 is CASSLGPLAGDEQYF. CDR3 in DNA: TGTGCCAGCAGCTTAGGCCCACTAGCGGGAGACGAGCAGTACTTC.

The chain recombines TRBV27 with TRBJ1-1, with TRBD1 matching over 8 bases. Trimming at V came to 6 bases and at J to 4 bases, leaving 4 bases not matched to a gene. Germline assignment: CDR1 MNHEY and CDR2 SMNVEV (reference sequence). CDR3 length: 13 amino acids. The CDR3 loop reads CASRYTGGTEAFF. As DNA, the CDR3 is TGTGCCAGCAGATACACAGGGGGCACTGAAGCTTTCTTT.

Of note for this clone: The sample has other DNA sequences that encode this CDR3 too. This sequence joins TRBV27 and TRBJ2-7, with D possibly being TRBD2 (6 bases). Germline V lookup: CDR1 MNHEY, CDR2 SMNVEV (reference sequence). The CDR3 sequence is 12 residues long. The V and J ends lost 0 bases and 6 bases respectively, with 6 bases between them. The CDR3 coding sequence is TGTGCCAGCAGTTTATCCGGGGGCGAGCAGTACTTC. It codes for CASSLSGGEQYF.

Points on this clone: It is unclear where the CDR3 begins or ends on the DNA, so no DNA is shown, and the CDR3 is as TCRdb lists it. The chain combines TRBV19 with TRBJ2-1; TRBD2 is taken as the D call from the table, unchecked against the DNA. The CDR3 has 16 residues if both end residues are counted. Germline V lookup: CDR1 LNHDA, CDR2 SQIVND (reference sequence). CDR3: CASSISVLAGGNEQFF.

The chain uses TRBV19 and TRBJ1-2; D unresolved. The CDR3 length is 13 residues. V lost 7 bases and J 5 bases, leaving 14 bases between the germline ends. Germline lookup yields CDR1 LNHDA and CDR2 SQIVND (reference sequence). This CDR3 reads CASNPGLRYGYTF. The CDR3 bases are TGTGCCAGTAACCCAGGACTGAGGTATGGCTACACCTTC.

The J gene is TRBJ1-6, the V gene TRBV30; 11 positions match TRBD1. CDR1 is GTSNPN and CDR2 is SVGIG in the germline V gene (reference sequence). The trim removed 3 bases at V and 7 bases at J, leaving 5 bases unmatched. The CDR3 loop spans 15 amino acids. The CDR3 spells CAWRAGQGANSPLHF. The CDR3 coding sequence is TGTGCCTGGAGGGCCGGACAGGGGGCGAATTCACCCCTCCACTTT.

The chain is built from TRBV18 and TRBJ1-2; the D is unclear. Germline lookup yields CDR1 KGHSH and CDR2 LQKENI. The V end lost 2 bases, the J end lost 6 bases, and 7 bases lay between the germline ends. This CDR3 region has 12 residues. The CDR3 loop reads CASSPLSNGYTF. The CDR3 region has the DNA TGTGCCAGCTCACCATTGTCTAATGGCTACACCTTC.

The chain couples TRBV2 to TRBJ2-7; D ambiguous. The CDR3 has 11 residues. The V and J ends lost 6 bases and 2 bases respectively, with 5 bases between them. Per the germline V gene, CDR1 is SNHLY and CDR2 is FYNNEI. The CDR3 coding sequence is TGTGCCAGCAGGCTAACCTACGAGCAGTACTTC. Residues: CASRLTYEQYF.

The chain uses TRBV6-4 and TRBJ2-3; D is possibly TRBD2 (7 bases). Trimming pared 4 bases from V and 0 bases from J, leaving 17 bases between. This CDR3 spans 17 amino acids. The germline V gene has CDR1 MRHNA and CDR2 SNTAGT. The CDR3 loop is CASSAGPGGLSTDTQYF. The CDR3 DNA sequence: TGTGCCAGCAGTGCCGGCCCGGGGGGCCTAAGCACAGATACGCAGTATTTT.

This clone was recorded once. The genes are TRBV5-4 and TRBJ1-5; weak D call: TRBD1 (6 bases). Germline lookup yields CDR1 SGHNT and CDR2 YYREEE (reference sequence). The CDR3 is 13 residues long. Trimming left V 0 bases short and J 8 bases short, with 9 bases between. CDR3 nucleotides: TGTGCCAGCAGCTTGGAGGGGGAGAAGCCCCAGCATTTT. Its translation is CASSLEGEKPQHF. Combining the CDR3 with reference TRBV5-4 and TRBJ1-5 gives the whole variable domain ETGVTQSPTHLIKTRGQQVTLRCSSQSGHNTVSWYQQALGQGPQFIFQYYREEENGRGNFPPRFSGLQFPNYSSELNVNALELDDSALYLCASSLEGEKPQHFGDGTRLSIL.

J is TRBJ1-1 and V is TRBV9; D is possibly TRBD1 (5 bases). This CDR3 spans 15 amino acids. Germline V CDR1 and CDR2: SGDLS, YYNGEE. V shed 2 bases and J shed 5 bases, with 16 bases lying between them. As DNA, the CDR3 is TGTGCCAGCAGCGTGTCGGGGAGGGGAGGGACTGAAGCTTTCTTT. Protein product: CASSVSGRGGTEAFF.

This clone appeared once. The chain employs TRBV4-1 and TRBJ2-2; 14 bases line up with TRBD2. Germline assignment: CDR1 MGHRA and CDR2 YSYEKL. J lost 4 bases, V lost 4 bases, and 5 bases had no gene match. This CDR3 spans 17 amino acids. Here the CDR3 reads CASSPRTSGGTTGELFF. The CDR3 DNA sequence: TGCGCCAGCAGCCCCAGGACTAGCGGGGGGACCACCGGGGAGCTGTTTTTT.